This T cell receptor (beta chain) originates from a study of cytotoxic CD8 clonotypes in ibrutinib-treated CLL (TCRdb year 2021). Broadly, across the study: The cohort was composed of ten to eleven relapsed/refractory and around 15 treatment-naive patients; IGHV unmutated status was identified in 17 patients. All remission and progressive disease samples were collected while patients were still receiving ibrutinib. An average of approximately 260,000 productive templates and 94,082 productive rearrangements was obtained per sample. The response samples were drawn at a median of approximately 11 months into treatment, with a range of roughly 6 to 40 months. Responses were partial in roughly 24 patients and complete in 2; after median approximately 69 months follow-up, approximately 15 stayed in remission and roughly twelve progressed. Cryopreserved peripheral blood mononuclear cells were obtained before treatment, at response, and at either sustained remission or disease progression. Longitudinal samples were available for about 30% of the 86 trial participants. Broader findings and caveats from the paper: Baseline clonality was found to be higher than that of age-matched healthy donors and was strongly correlated with circulating CD8+ T-cell counts. Clonality increased at ibrutinib response, stayed stable in sustained remission, and fell back toward baseline at progression. Sustained-remission and progressing patients did not have matched sampling times, and lymph node repertoires were not examined. Public clonotypes were found to be uncommon and were observed to contract or remain stable during treatment; the increase in clonality was shown to reflect expansion of private clonotypes at ibrutinib response.

Sample time point, as interpreted from the label and publication: roughly 25 months on ibrutinib. For TCR beta library preparation, approximately 2 micrograms of genomic DNA was extracted from cryopreserved PBMCs. Longitudinal blood samples from CLL patients on ibrutinib monotherapy underwent high-throughput TCR beta sequencing. The patients were enrolled in a single-center, open-label phase 2 trial of ibrutinib monotherapy. A MiSeq instrument was used for deep resolution sequencing, which targeted depths ranging from 1 in 1 million up to 1 in 200,000 T cells, with coverage averaging 10x for each clonotype. TCR beta libraries were generated with the immunoSEQ hsTCRB Kit. Regarding the original processing steps: ImmunoSEQ Data Assistant and ImmunoSEQ Analyzer were used for data analysis, and V, D and J genes were assigned according to IMGT definitions. Clonality, which ranges from 0 to 1, was calculated by subtracting the normalized Shannon entropy of productive rearrangement frequencies from one. Public clonotype analysis was restricted to overrepresented clonotypes comprising at least 0.05% of each patient's repertoire. Repertoires from approximately 13 age-matched healthy donors in immuneACCESS were used as clonality controls. Imported from immuneACCESS, the table was reduced by TCRdb to in-frame sequences with V and J called. These copies leave out some clones; in studies compared against another copy, an unresolved V gene accounts for under half, and the cause of the remainder is not known. For V, J and clone size, that table is used; D and trimming come from the DNA. The sample records around 130,000 clones, about 85% of which are singletons. Of the sample, approximately 3.5% is held by the ten largest clones.

V is shortened by 3 bases, J by 2 bases, and the region joining them spans 19 bases. Based on the germline V gene (reference sequence), the CDR1 and CDR2 sequences are GTSNPN and SVGIG. From cysteine to phenylalanine, the CDR3 is 16 amino acids long. Kept here is only the CDR3 DNA, which spans 48 bases and is read in frame from base 1. Points on this clone: This clone's antigen is unknown. One base away there is no much larger clone; base qualities are not given.

The input for sequencing was PBMCs, taken after 24 months of ibrutinib treatment. This clonotype was sampled from a human donor with chronic lymphocytic leukemia. The V gene is TRBV30 and the J gene is TRBJ1-2; the D gene is perhaps TRBD1, on 6 matching bases. The DNA sequence is TGTGCCTGGAGGCCATTACGGGCAGGGGACAACTATGGCTACACCTTC. Translated, this gives CAWRPLRAGDNYGYTF.